The 6 T cell receptor beta chains given below trace back to one sample, sequenced in a study of beta chain features in type 1 diabetes. Study results and limitations: Among patients with Type 1 diabetes, TCRB CDR3s were moderately but significantly shorter in every one of the four CD4+ subsets.

Antigen specificity for these receptors is unknown. Investigators reverse transcribed all isolated RNA, so they sequenced expressed TCRB transcripts. Libraries were prepared by immunoSEQ multiplex PCR; TCRdb keeps only in-frame clonotypes and omits some of them. The sample carries under 350,000 clones, less than 30% recorded once. Material: naive CD4+ T cells from blood. Receptors originate from a woman younger than 45 with type 1 diabetes.

This clone was detected only a few times. The genes are TRBV29-1 and TRBJ2-6; D may be TRBD1 (5 bases). The V end was cut by 7 bases, the J end by 2 bases, with 18 bases between. From germline, CDR1 is SQVTM and CDR2 ANQGSEA. The CDR3 totals 16 residues. The CDR3 protein is CSAQPTQGPGANVLTF. The CDR3 coding sequence is TGCAGCGCCCAACCTACCCAGGGTCCTGGGGCCAACGTCCTGACTTTC.

The chain is built from TRBV7-3 and TRBJ2-3; 12 bases agree with TRBD2. The junction had 2 bases not matched to a gene; V was cut back by 4 bases and J by 3 bases. Germline-derived CDR1 and CDR2 are SGHTA and FQGTGA. The CDR3 loop spans 15 amino acids. CDR3 coding DNA: TGTGCCAGCAGCTGGACTAGCGGGACTACAGATACGCAGTATTTT. This translates into CASSWTSGTTDTQYF. Full variable domain (rest looked up from reference TRBV7-3 and TRBJ2-3): GAGVSQTPSNKVTEKGKYVELRCDPISGHTALYWYRQSLGQGPEFLIYFQGTGAADDSGLPNDRFFAVRPEGSVSTLKIQRTERGDSAVYLCASSWTSGTTDTQYFGPGTRLTVL.

V is TRBV5-1 and J is TRBJ1-4, with no clear D. The V end was cut by 0 bases, the J end by 5 bases, with 8 bases between. Per the germline V gene, CDR1 is SGHRS and CDR2 is YFSETQ. The CDR3 extends over 14 amino acids. CDR3 in amino acids: CASSLDSKNEKLFF. The CDR3 nucleotides read TGCGCCAGCAGCTTGGACAGCAAGAATGAAAAACTGTTTTTT.

This chain uses TRBV7-9 with TRBJ1-1, with D maybe TRBD1 (6 bases). Trimming left V 1 base short and J 1 base short, with 10 bases between. CDR1 SEHNR and CDR2 FQNEAQ come from the germline V gene (reference sequence). The CDR3 consists of 15 residues. In DNA form, the CDR3 reads TGTGCCAGCAGCTTAGGGGGGCTTCCGAACACTGAAGCTTTCTTT. It encodes CASSLGGLPNTEAFF.

V is TRBV5-1 and J is TRBJ1-1; D not resolved. Trimming pared 2 bases from V and 5 bases from J, leaving 7 bases between. The CDR3 is 12 amino acids. Germline V gene lookup returns CDR1 SGHRS and CDR2 YFSETQ. The CDR3 DNA follows: TGCGCCAGCAGCTTCCCGGGTACTGAAGCTTTCTTT. Amino acid sequence: CASSFPGTEAFF.

The chain uses TRBV11-2 and TRBJ2-1; 13 bases map to TRBD2. The germline CDR1 and CDR2 sequences are SGHAT and FQNNGV. V lost 5 bases and J lost 8; bases outside the gene matches: 6. The CDR3 extends over 15 amino acids. CDR3 in amino acids: CASSPGLAGTDEQFF. CDR3 nucleotides: TGTGCCAGCAGCCCGGGACTAGCGGGAACCGATGAGCAGTTCTTC. Using reference TRBV11-2 and TRBJ2-1 for the parts outside the CDR3, the full variable domain is EAGVAQSPRYKIIEKRQSVAFWCNPISGHATLYWYQQILGQGPKLLIQFQNNGVVDDSQLPKDRFSAERLKGVDSTLKIQPAKLEDSAVYLCASSPGLAGTDEQFFGPGTRLTVL.